The following is a T cell receptor beta chain sequence with its context. Its antigen is unknown. The data originate from a study of cytomegalovirus exposure and HLA in healthy donors. Study-wide background: Unique TCRs from HLA-typed donors, 85 million to 100 million of them, were held in an early data release. Study-level findings and limits: Among CMV-associated TCR beta chains, most appeared HLA-restricted in a later analysis. Among the CMV-associated chains, a few were confirmed in vitro as specific for CMV antigens.

The study ran its PCR with 60 Vbeta and 13 Jbeta primers. Measured with immunoSEQ multiplex PCR; TCRdb has only the in-frame clones, and not every one. The data hold 95,000 to 100,000 clones, with over 75% observed a single time. This CDR3 has 18 amino acids. In germline, CDR1 is SNHLY, CDR2 FYNNEI. V shed 6 bases and J shed 0 bases, with 23 bases lying between them. This clonotype was sampled from a female donor in good health and CMV-seropositive. Sequenced: PBMCs. This chain joins TRBV2 and TRBJ1-2; tentative D call: TRBD1 (5 bases). CDR3 in DNA: TGTGCCAGCAGGACACAAAATCGCCGACAGCTTGCTAACTATGGCTACACCTTC. This codes for CASRTQNRRQLANYGYTF.